The entry that follows covers one T cell receptor (beta chain) sequence. Profiled with immunoSEQ multiplex PCR; TCRdb holds only in-frame clones, not every one. Seen here are some 200,000 clones, around 90% observed once, and the top ten hold around 8.9%. The sample originates from a study of blood T cell repertoires in COVID-19. Study-wide context: Spain, Italy and the United States supplied samples that represented acute and convalescent COVID-19.

The participants were between about 18 and 95 years old and came from about two dozen US areas. Researchers sorted participants into cohorts using their self-reported clinical history. Two negative PCRs, clearance, or symptom resolution characterized the recovered Cohort 3 donors. The junction had 10 bases not matched to a gene; V was cut back by 6 bases and J by 6 bases. CDR1 is KGHDR and CDR2 is SFDVKD in the germline V gene. The CDR3 is 15 residues long. The sequenced sample consisted of PBMCs or T cells enriched from blood (not recorded which). V gene TRBV24-1 combines with J gene TRBJ1-2; 9 nucleotides agree with TRBD1. The origin of this receptor is a woman between 18 and 29 years old who had recovered from COVID-19. This chain's CDR3 is CATSHGGTGTNGYTF. The CDR3 DNA reads TGTGCCACCAGTCATGGGGGGACAGGGACTAATGGCTACACCTTC.